This is a list of T cell receptor beta chains from one sample in a study of T cell changes during pregnancy in multiple sclerosis. Repertoires were generated with immunoSEQ multiplex PCR, while TCRdb's copy carries only in-frame clones and drops some. Of 80,000 to 100,000 clones in the sample, 75% to 95% were seen once. The source material was peripheral blood, sampled in the second trimester of pregnancy. Receptors were obtained from a female donor in good health, enrolled as a control in a pregnancy study. The CDR3 runs from the conserved cysteine through the conserved F or W. The D gene is left open where the match is weak. Clone size is shown for a subset of rows, as once, few, many or a class of expanded clone.

cdr3_aa | cdr3_nt | clone_size | v_call | d_call | j_call
CASRGQLAGYSYNEQFF | TGTGCCAGCAGGGGCCAATTAGCGGGCTATTCCTACAATGAGCAGTTCTTC | NA | TRBV28 | TRBD2 | TRBJ2-1
CASSLGMNEQFF | TGTGCCAGCAGTTTAGGCATGAATGAGCAGTTCTTC | NA | TRBV27 | NA | TRBJ2-1
CATSRAVLNEQFF | TGTGCCACCAGCAGAGCGGTATTGAATGAGCAGTTCTTC | NA | TRBV15 | NA | TRBJ2-1
CASSSGGAGTEAFF | TGTGCCAGCAGCTCAGGGGGCGCAGGCACTGAAGCTTTCTTT | NA | TRBV7-9 | TRBD1 | TRBJ1-1
CASTVPGEVPNYGYTF | TGTGCCAGTACGGTCCCCGGGGAGGTCCCTAACTATGGCTACACCTTC | NA | TRBV19 | NA | TRBJ1-2
CASSPQHVEAFF | TGTGCCAGCTCACCGCAACATGTTGAAGCTTTCTTT | few | TRBV18 | NA | TRBJ1-1
CASSRGRETIQHF | TGTGCCAGTAGTAGGGGACGGGAGACTATCCAGCATTTT | few | TRBV19 | NA | TRBJ1-5
CASSPTGVTEAFF | TGTGCCAGCAGCCCCACAGGGGTCACTGAAGCTTTCTTT | NA | TRBV5-6 | TRBD1 | TRBJ1-1
CSVVLQGMNEQFF | TGCAGCGTTGTGTTACAGGGTATGAATGAGCAGTTCTTC | NA | TRBV29-1 | NA | TRBJ2-1
CATSTTHGGTGGLYEQYF | TGTGCCACCAGCACCACCCACGGGGGGACAGGGGGCCTCTACGAGCAGTACTTC | once | TRBV15 | TRBD1 | TRBJ2-7